This T cell receptor beta chain was retrieved from a study of tumor and adjacent non-tumor tissue in lung cancer. This sample's RNA came from whole unsorted tissue. A single count supports this clonotype. An end of the junction differs from the germline gene, which may be a read error. The length of the CDR3 is 15 residues. Germline V lookup: CDR1 SQVTM, CDR2 ANQGSEA. The library came from three nested PCR rounds adapted from ARM-PCR protocols. TCRdb itself ran the multiplex PCR reads through MiXCR, one entry per CDR3 protein. The sample records some 74,000 distinct CDR3 sequences, over 60% being singletons.

The chain has TRBV29-1 and TRBJ1-2; TRBD1 might be the D (6 bases). Material for sequencing was lung tumor tissue. The source of this sequence is a woman aged 40 to 50 with non-small cell lung cancer. CDR3 in amino acids: CSAEGIQGLNYDYTF. CDR3 bases: TGCAGCGCTGAGGGAATACAGGGTTTAAACTATGACTACACCTTC.